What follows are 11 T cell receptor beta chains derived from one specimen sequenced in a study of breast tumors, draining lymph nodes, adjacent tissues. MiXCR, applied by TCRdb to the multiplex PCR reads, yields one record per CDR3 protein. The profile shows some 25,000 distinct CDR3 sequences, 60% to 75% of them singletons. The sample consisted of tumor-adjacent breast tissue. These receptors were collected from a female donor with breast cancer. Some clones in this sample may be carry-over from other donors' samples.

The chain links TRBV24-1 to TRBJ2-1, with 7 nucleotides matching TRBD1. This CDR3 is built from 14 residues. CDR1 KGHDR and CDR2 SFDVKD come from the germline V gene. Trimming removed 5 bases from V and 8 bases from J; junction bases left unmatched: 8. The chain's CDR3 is CATSGSRGNDEQFF. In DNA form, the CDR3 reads TGTGCCACCAGTGGGAGCAGGGGGAATGATGAGCAGTTCTTC.

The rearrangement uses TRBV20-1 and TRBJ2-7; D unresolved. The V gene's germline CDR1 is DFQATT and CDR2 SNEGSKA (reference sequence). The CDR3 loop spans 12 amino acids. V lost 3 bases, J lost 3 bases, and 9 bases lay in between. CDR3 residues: CSASGILYEQYF. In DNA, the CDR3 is TGCAGTGCTAGCGGCATCCTCTACGAGCAGTACTTC.

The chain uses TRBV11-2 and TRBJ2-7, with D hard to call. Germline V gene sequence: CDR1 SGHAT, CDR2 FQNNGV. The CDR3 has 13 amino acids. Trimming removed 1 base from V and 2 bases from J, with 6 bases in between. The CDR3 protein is CASSLGLTYEQYF. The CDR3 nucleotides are TGTGCCAGCAGCTTAGGCCTAACCTACGAGCAGTACTTC.

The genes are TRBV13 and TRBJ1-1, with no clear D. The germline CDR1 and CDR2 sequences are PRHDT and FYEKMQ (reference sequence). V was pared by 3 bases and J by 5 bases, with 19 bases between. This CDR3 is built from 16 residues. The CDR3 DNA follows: TGTGCCAGCAGCTTTACAGATACGGGGAGAAGGACTGAAGCTTTCTTT. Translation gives CASSFTDTGRRTEAFF.

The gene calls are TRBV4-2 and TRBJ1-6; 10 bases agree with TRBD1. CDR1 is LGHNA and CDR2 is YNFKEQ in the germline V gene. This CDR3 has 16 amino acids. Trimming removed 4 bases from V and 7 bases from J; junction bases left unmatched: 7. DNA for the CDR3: TGTGCCAGCAGCCCTCGGGACAGGGGTTTGAATTCACCCCTCCACTTT. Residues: CASSPRDRGLNSPLHF.

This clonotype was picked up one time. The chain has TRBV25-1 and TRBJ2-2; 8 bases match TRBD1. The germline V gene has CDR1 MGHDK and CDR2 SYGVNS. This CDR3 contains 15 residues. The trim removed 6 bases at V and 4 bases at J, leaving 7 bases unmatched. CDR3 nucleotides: TGTGCCAGCAGATCGACAGGGGTCGGCACCGGGGAGCTGTTTTTT. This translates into CASRSTGVGTGELFF.

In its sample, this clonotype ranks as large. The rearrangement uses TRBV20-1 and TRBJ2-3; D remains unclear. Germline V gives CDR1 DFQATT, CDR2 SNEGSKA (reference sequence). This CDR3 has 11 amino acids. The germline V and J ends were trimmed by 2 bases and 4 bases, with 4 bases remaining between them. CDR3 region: CSARYSDTQYF. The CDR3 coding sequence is TGCAGTGCTAGATACTCAGATACGCAGTATTTT.

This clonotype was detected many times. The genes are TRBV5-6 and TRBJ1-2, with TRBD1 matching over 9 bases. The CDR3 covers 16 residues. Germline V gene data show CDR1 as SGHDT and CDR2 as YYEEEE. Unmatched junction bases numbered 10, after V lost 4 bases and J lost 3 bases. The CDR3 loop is CASSPDRGSVYYGYTF. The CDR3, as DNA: TGTGCCAGCAGCCCCGACAGGGGGTCGGTTTACTATGGCTACACCTTC.

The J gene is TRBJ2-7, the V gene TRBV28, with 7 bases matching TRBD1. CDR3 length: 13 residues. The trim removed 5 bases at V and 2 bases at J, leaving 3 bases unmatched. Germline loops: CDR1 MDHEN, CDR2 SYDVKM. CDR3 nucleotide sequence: TGTGCCAGCAGTCGGGACAGCACCTACGAGCAGTACTTC. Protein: CASSRDSTYEQYF.

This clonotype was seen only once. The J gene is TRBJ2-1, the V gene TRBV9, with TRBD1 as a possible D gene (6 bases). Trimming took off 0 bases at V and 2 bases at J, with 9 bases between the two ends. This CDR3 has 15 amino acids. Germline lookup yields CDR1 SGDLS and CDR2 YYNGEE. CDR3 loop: CASSVAGQPYNEQFF. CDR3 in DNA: TGTGCCAGCAGCGTAGCAGGACAGCCCTACAATGAGCAGTTCTTC.

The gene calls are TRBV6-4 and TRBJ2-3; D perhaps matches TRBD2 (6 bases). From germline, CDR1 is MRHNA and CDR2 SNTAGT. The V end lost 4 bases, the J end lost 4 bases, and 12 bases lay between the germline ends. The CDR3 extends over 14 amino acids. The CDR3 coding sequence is TGTGCCAGCAGTGTCTCGGGAGCAGCAGATACGCAGTATTTT. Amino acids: CASSVSGAADTQYF.